The entry below gives a single T cell receptor beta chain sequence along with its context. Trimming removed 2 bases at V and 0 bases at J, with 11 bases between. This CDR3 is 15 amino acids long. The germline V gene has CDR1 SGHAT and CDR2 FQDESV (reference sequence). Assay: immunoSEQ multiplex PCR; the TCRdb copy retains only in-frame clones and omits some. Of about 160,000 clones in the sample, roughly 86% were seen once. The sample is drawn from a study of cytomegalovirus exposure and HLA in healthy donors. Sequenced sample: PBMCs. The chain couples TRBV11-1 to TRBJ2-7; no definite D call. The sequence was obtained from a man aged 18-30 years in good health and CMV-seropositive. The CDR3 region is CASSLTRRSSYEQYF. The CDR3, as DNA: TGTGCCAGCAGCTTAACCAGAAGAAGCTCCTACGAGCAGTACTTC.